This T cell receptor (beta chain) was identified in a study of cytomegalovirus exposure and HLA in healthy donors. Study details: Previous work identified roughly 120 million unique TCR beta sequences from 150 million to 200 million T cells.

Germline V gives CDR1 MNHNY, CDR2 SVGAGI (reference sequence). CDR3 size: 14 residues. Trimming removed 6 bases at V and 4 bases at J, with 12 bases between. Study-wide results and limits: In a later analysis, compared with equally common non-associated chains, HLA-associated beta chains were more expanded. Indistinguishable V segments such as TRBV6-2 and TRBV6-3 were excluded. In a later analysis, TCR beta V- and J-gene trimming showed a link to a missense DCLRE1C variant.

In regard to this clone: Its antigen is not identified.

The PCR contained 60 Vbeta and 13 Jbeta primers. The method was immunoSEQ multiplex PCR; TCRdb's version includes in-frame clones alone and lacks a portion of them. The profile shows under 200,000 clones, over 65% of them singletons. Source material: PBMCs. This clonotype originated in a female donor in good health and CMV-seronegative. The chain carries TRBV6-6 and TRBJ2-2; a possible D gene is TRBD2 (6 bases). The chain's CDR3 is CASSTGLRTGELFF. Written as DNA, the CDR3 is TGTGCCAGCAGCACGGGACTCCGCACCGGGGAGCTGTTTTTT.